This T cell receptor beta chain was identified in a study of shared clonotypes between healthy human individuals. The CDR3 is 14 residues long. Germline V lookup: CDR1 LNHDA, CDR2 SQIVND (reference sequence). Trimming took off 7 bases at V and 3 bases at J, with 15 bases between the two ends. This table comes from immunoSEQ multiplex PCR, and its TCRdb copy is limited to in-frame clones, with some not included. The sample shows roughly 640,000 clones, more than 95% of them seen only once. The chain recombines TRBV19 with TRBJ1-1, with D hard to call. The sequenced sample was naive CD4+ T cells sorted from blood. Subset defined: CD45RA+ positively selected. The sequence was obtained from a woman in her twenties or thirties in good health. In DNA, the CDR3 is TGTGCCAGTACCCATGAGGTCCGGGACACTGAAGCTTTCTTT. It encodes CASTHEVRDTEAFF.